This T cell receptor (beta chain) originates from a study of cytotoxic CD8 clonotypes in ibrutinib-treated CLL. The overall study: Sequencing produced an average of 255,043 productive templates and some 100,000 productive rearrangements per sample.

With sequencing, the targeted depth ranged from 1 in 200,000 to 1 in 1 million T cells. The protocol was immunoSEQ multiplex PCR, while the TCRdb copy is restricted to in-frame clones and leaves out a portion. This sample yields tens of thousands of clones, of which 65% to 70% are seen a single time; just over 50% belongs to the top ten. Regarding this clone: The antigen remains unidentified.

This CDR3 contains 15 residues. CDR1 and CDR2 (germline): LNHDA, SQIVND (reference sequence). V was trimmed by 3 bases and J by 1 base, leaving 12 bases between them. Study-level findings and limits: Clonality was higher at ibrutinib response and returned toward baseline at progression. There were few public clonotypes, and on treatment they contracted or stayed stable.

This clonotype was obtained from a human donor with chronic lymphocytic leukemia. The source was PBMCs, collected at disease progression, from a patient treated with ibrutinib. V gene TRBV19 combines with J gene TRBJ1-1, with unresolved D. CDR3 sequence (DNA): TGTGCCAGTAGTATTTCGAACAGCCAGAACACTGAAGCTTTCTTT. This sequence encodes CASSISNSQNTEAFF. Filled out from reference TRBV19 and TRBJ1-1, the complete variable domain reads DGGITQSPKYLFRKEGQNVTLSCEQNLNHDAMYWYRQDPGQGLRLIYYSQIVNDFQKGDIAEGYSVSREKKESFPLTVTSAQKNPTAFYLCASSISNSQNTEAFFGQGTRLTVV.